A selection of T cell receptor beta chains follows, all from one sample in a study of OX40 agonist ivuxolimab in advanced cancers. TCRdb's table, derived via immunoSEQ multiplex PCR, lists solely in-frame clones and lacks some. The sample lists 55,000 to 75,000 clones; about nine tenths were seen once. This material consisted of CD4+ or CD8+ T cells sorted from blood, taken in a trial of the OX40 agonist ivuxolimab. All receptors come from an adult with an advanced solid tumor such as melanoma, head and neck, liver or kidney cancer. Each CDR3 is given without its conserved first and last residue.

J,V,CDR3
TRBJ2-1,TRBV11-1,ASSLGDRGRVRNEQF
TRBJ1-4,TRBV29-1,SVEAPWEGGEEKLF
TRBJ1-2,TRBV4-2,ASSQGPETYGYT
TRBJ2-1,TRBV11-1,ASSPGDRRRSNEQF
TRBJ2-7,TRBV2,ASSEGNFEQY
TRBJ1-2,TRBV6-5,ASSLLAGYGYT
TRBJ2-6,TRBV10-2,ASRRGQASSGANVLT
TRBJ1-4,TRBV9,ASSVATGSSEKLF
TRBJ1-4,TRBV9,ASSVGGMDEKLF
TRBJ1-5,TRBV28,ASSLSHLTVNQPQH
TRBJ1-1,TRBV5-5,ASSPRWNTEAF
TRBJ1-2,TRBV2,ASSQGDLDGYT
TRBJ1-2,TRBV19,ASIDGTGGGGYT
TRBJ2-5,TRBV6-1,ASSAMGQGQETQY
TRBJ2-1,TRBV5-6,ASSSTTGAQWNEQF
TRBJ2-3,TRBV4-1,ASSQEGRGGDTQY
TRBJ2-3,TRBV19,ASSMGKKRGPTDTQY
TRBJ2-1,TRBV5-1,ASSSRGAYNEQF
TRBJ2-1,TRBV27,ASRSVDEQF
TRBJ2-7,TRBV6-1,ASRGDNTYEQY
TRBJ2-7,TRBV21-1,ASSTKGQAKGLVSYEQY
TRBJ1-1,TRBV7-8,ASSLAGHEAF
TRBJ2-1,TRBV9,ASSGGQNYNEQF
TRBJ2-7,TRBV29-1,SVEDRQGGSYEQY
TRBJ1-4,TRBV9,ASSSPHRGNEKLF
TRBJ2-2,TRBV5-5,ASSLGVARPGELF
TRBJ1-2,TRBV7-3,ASSLNREGGYT
TRBJ2-1,TRBV29-1,SVGDSGSIF
TRBJ2-1,TRBV6-1,ASRDFNEQF
TRBJ2-3,TRBV5-1,ASSFTSGGTDTQY
TRBJ2-2,TRBV9,ASSVGQRNTGELF
TRBJ2-1,TRBV5-4,ASSLVSGGPHNEQF
TRBJ2-2,TRBV2,ASIGDRANTGELF
TRBJ1-2,TRBV2,ASSRNSPNYGYT
TRBJ2-7,TRBV29-1,SVETRDRGRDEQY
TRBJ2-1,TRBV14,ASSQGMFVSEQF
TRBJ1-2,TRBV6-4,ASSDGAGGYT
TRBJ1-1,TRBV7-8,ASRKGELNTEAF
TRBJ1-1,TRBV11-2,ASSQFGNTEAF
TRBJ2-7,TRBV7-6,ASSFLAGIDEQY
TRBJ1-1,TRBV14,ASSQVWTGKAF
TRBJ1-2,TRBV7-2,ASSAQYGYT
TRBJ2-1,TRBV5-8,AIPGEGALRTSYNEQF
TRBJ2-5,TRBV29-1,SVASGTMGETQY
TRBJ1-1,TRBV6-1,ASSGDRGVSEAF
TRBJ2-3,TRBV7-5,ARSHRQGRTDTQY
TRBJ1-4,TRBV28,ASSQGQGGANEKLF
TRBJ2-2,TRBV4-1,ASSQAPGGLGTGELF
TRBJ1-5,TRBV5-8,ASSLVNGQPQH
TRBJ1-5,TRBV2,ASSRDREINQPQH
TRBJ2-3,TRBV6-6,ASSYFAGGGTDTQY
TRBJ1-1,TRBV19,ASTLHWGVNTEAF